This T cell receptor (beta chain) came from a study of blood T cell repertoires in COVID-19. Study context: Sites across the United States, Italy and Spain contributed samples from acute and convalescent COVID-19.

This clone was seen only once. The authors' processing: Reference gene primers were amplified, and this amplification served to estimate nucleated cell counts. The assay was immunoSEQ multiplex PCR, and TCRdb's table has in-frame clones only and misses some. The DNA gave D and trimming, while V, J and clone size come from that table. The sample records about 250,000 clones, over 75% being singletons. Trimming took 4 bases from V and 0 from J; bases not matched to a gene: 8. The V gene's germline CDR1 is SGHDN and CDR2 FVKESK. This CDR3 has 16 residues. Sequenced material: peripheral blood. The chain has TRBV14 and TRBJ1-1; 7 bases map to TRBD1. This TCR was recovered from a human donor with COVID-19, enrolled during active disease. The donor label of this sample is uncertain. This CDR3 is CASSLPRRGLNTEAFF. The CDR3 bases are TGTGCCAGCAGCCTACCCCGAAGGGGGCTGAACACTGAAGCTTTCTTT. The full variable domain, in which reference TRBV14 and TRBJ1-1 provide the parts outside the CDR3, is EAGVTQFPSHSVIEKGQTVTLRCDPISGHDNLYWYRRVMGKEIKFLLHFVKESKQDESGMPNNRFLAERTGGTYSTLKVQPAELEDSGVYFCASSLPRRGLNTEAFFGQGTRLTVV.